Presented here are 27 T cell receptor beta chains from one specimen sequenced in a study of CXCR3-negative and CXCR3-positive naive CD8 T cells. The TRB cDNA libraries were prepared by 5' RACE with UMI labels. TCRdb reprocessed the 5' RACE reads and reports one entry per CDR3 protein, with no DNA. Its table lists about 43,000 distinct CDR3 sequences. Material for sequencing was memory CD8+ T cells from blood. These TCRs come from a human donor in good health. Some clones in this sample may be carry-over from other donors' samples.

The CDR3 sequence: CASISGNTDTQYF. The V and J genes are TRBV2 and TRBJ2-3; as DNA is missing, the TRBD2 call by TCRdb cannot be tested. Germline-derived CDR1 and CDR2 are SNHLY and FYNNEI. The CDR3 covers 13 residues.

V is TRBV6-2 or TRBV6-3 and J is TRBJ2-5; the D call of TRBD1 rests on TCRdb alone, since no DNA is present to check it. CDR1 and CDR2 from the germline V gene are MNHEY and SVGEGT. The CDR3 is 13 amino acids. The CDR3 spells CASSSTEQETQYF.

This chain links TRBV15 with TRBJ2-7. The germline gives CDR1 LNHNV, CDR2 YYDKDF (reference sequence). The CDR3 is 13 residues long. CDR3 residues: CATSNREVYEQYF. The full variable domain, in which reference TRBV15 and TRBJ2-7 provide the parts outside the CDR3, is DAMVIQNPRYQVTQFGKPVTLSCSQTLNHNVMYWYQQKSSQAPKLLFHYYDKDFNNEADTPDNFQSRRPNTSFCFLDIRSPGLGDTAMYLCATSNREVYEQYFGPGTRLTVT.

This sequence joins TRBV29-1 and TRBJ2-7. Germline loops: CDR1 SQVTM, CDR2 ANQGSEA. The CDR3 covers 11 residues. The CDR3 sequence: CSLIIGDEQYF.

The rearrangement joins TRBV5-1 to TRBJ2-7. The CDR3 covers 16 residues. The V gene's germline CDR1 is SGHRS and CDR2 YFSETQ. CDR3 loop: CASSPGGRPTYYEQYF.

This chain links TRBV29-1 with TRBJ2-1; TCRdb proposes TRBD1, but this gene call is untestable without DNA. CDR3 length equals 13 residues. Looked up from germline, CDR1 is SQVTM and CDR2 is ANQGSEA. This CDR3 reads CSVVGTGGNEQFF.

This CDR3 reads CASSLSAGVTGELFF. The chain combines TRBV5-1 with TRBJ2-2; TCRdb gives TRBD1 as the D gene, but with no DNA this cannot be confirmed. The germline V gene has CDR1 SGHRS and CDR2 YFSETQ. The CDR3 sequence is 15 residues long.

This chain joins TRBV20-1 and TRBJ2-7; lacking DNA, the TRBD1 call made by TCRdb goes unchecked. Germline V gene sequence: CDR1 DFQATT, CDR2 SNEGSKA (reference sequence). This CDR3 comprises 14 residues. CDR3 protein: CSARDPRGAYEQYF.

This chain joins TRBV28 and TRBJ2-1; no DNA is available, so the TRBD1 call from TCRdb remains unchecked. Germline V gene lookup returns CDR1 MDHEN and CDR2 SYDVKM. This CDR3 has 14 amino acids. The CDR3 sequence: CASSLPGPPNEQFF.

V and J are TRBV5-1 and TRBJ2-7. There are 13 residues in the CDR3. Germline assignment: CDR1 SGHRS and CDR2 YFSETQ. The CDR3 sequence: CASSWGDLYEQYF.

The CDR3 loop is CASRDGQPTYEQYF. J is TRBJ2-7 and V is TRBV27. The CDR3 has 14 amino acids. CDR1 and CDR2 from the germline V gene are MNHEY and SMNVEV (reference sequence).

The chain links TRBV27 to TRBJ2-1; the D call of TRBD2 rests on TCRdb alone, since no DNA is present to check it. CDR3 length: 13 amino acids. The germline CDR1 and CDR2 sequences are MNHEY and SMNVEV (reference sequence). The CDR3 sequence is CASGRGAHNEQFF.

Judged by frequency, this clonotype is medium-sized. The genes are TRBV6-5 and TRBJ2-5. Looked up from germline, CDR1 is MNHEY and CDR2 is SVGAGI. This CDR3 is built from 15 residues. The CDR3 here is CASSYSISVGETQYF.

This chain uses TRBV7-6 with TRBJ2-3; the TCRdb D gene call, TRBD2, has no DNA to confirm it. This CDR3 comprises 16 residues. In germline, CDR1 is SGHVS, CDR2 FNYEAQ. The chain's CDR3 is CASSFYSGRSTDTQYF.

The chain is built from TRBV7-9 and TRBJ1-2. Per the germline V gene, CDR1 is SEHNR and CDR2 is FQNEAQ (reference sequence). The CDR3 is 12 residues long. The CDR3: CASSLGSGGYTF.

This chain uses TRBV4-2 with TRBJ2-7; the D call from TCRdb, TRBD2, cannot be confirmed without DNA. This CDR3 has 16 amino acids. Germline V gene sequence: CDR1 LGHNA, CDR2 YNFKEQ. The CDR3 spells CASSQDPSGGAYEQYF.

This chain joins TRBV19 and TRBJ2-5; TCRdb selects TRBD1, and the lack of DNA leaves this call unchecked. The CDR3 is 13 amino acids. The germline V gene encodes CDR1 LNHDA and CDR2 SQIVND (reference sequence). The CDR3 reads CASSIASTGAQYF.

The CDR3 region is CASSLADHTNYGYTF. This chain uses TRBV7-9 with TRBJ1-2. Germline V CDR1 and CDR2: SEHNR, FQNEAQ (reference sequence). The CDR3 is 15 amino acids.

V and J are TRBV28 and TRBJ2-1; TCRdb outputs TRBD2, but without DNA this stays unchecked. The germline V gene encodes CDR1 MDHEN and CDR2 SYDVKM. The CDR3 is 16 amino acids. The CDR3 here is CASSLARGGRHNEQFF.

The rearrangement uses TRBV28 and TRBJ2-2; the TRBD2 assignment by TCRdb is unverifiable without DNA. Germline CDR1 is MDHEN and CDR2 is SYDVKM. CDR3 length equals 15 residues. The CDR3 sequence: CASSLVAGDAGELFF.

V is TRBV14 and J is TRBJ1-2. There are 13 residues in the CDR3. Germline CDR1 reads SGHDN; CDR2 reads FVKESK. CDR3 sequence reads: CASSQERVDGYTF.

CDR3 residues: CASSFGLDGYEQYF. The rearrangement joins TRBV12-3 or TRBV12-4 to TRBJ2-7; absent DNA, TCRdb's TRBD2 call cannot be checked. The CDR3 consists of 14 residues.

The rearrangement joins TRBV14 to TRBJ2-7; no DNA is available, so the TRBD1 call from TCRdb remains unchecked. The germline CDR1 and CDR2 sequences are SGHDN and FVKESK. The length of the CDR3 is 15 residues. The CDR3 region is CASSQERGRTYEQYF.

This rearrangement joins TRBV20-1 to TRBJ2-5; the TCRdb call, TRBD2, lacks DNA for checking. Germline V gene lookup returns CDR1 DFQATT and CDR2 SNEGSKA (reference sequence). CDR3 size: 15 residues. The CDR3 sequence is CGGTSWESAQETQYF.

The chain combines TRBV29-1 with TRBJ2-7; TCRdb's D call, TRBD1, is unchecked because there is no DNA. CDR3 length equals 16 residues. In germline, CDR1 is SQVTM, CDR2 ANQGSEA. The CDR3: CSVRTERGDSSYEQYF.

The chain joins TRBV9 to TRBJ2-1; the TRBD2 assignment by TCRdb is unverifiable without DNA. The CDR3 contains 14 residues. CDR1 and CDR2 from the germline V gene are SGDLS and YYNGEE. This CDR3 reads CASSVGLAGDEQFF.

J is TRBJ2-2 and V is TRBV12-3 or TRBV12-4; TCRdb designates TRBD1, a call that cannot be tested without DNA. The CDR3 runs to 12 residues. The CDR3 loop reads CASDSDTGELFF.